This TCR beta chain was sequenced during a study of T-cell reconstitution after alpha-beta-depleted transplantation in children. General observations from the study: Where some patients showed high TCRbeta diversity at day 60, it came from recipient T cells and thymic progenitors that had survived. Newly produced T cells mostly accounted for T-cell counts and diversity one year post-transplant. Reported findings indicate that, about two months after transplant, alpha-beta T cells came from several hundred expanded clones, which were derived from non-depleted graft cells.

The V gene's germline CDR1 is DFQATT and CDR2 SNEGSKA (reference sequence). The CDR3 length is 16 residues. Trimming cost V 3 bases and J 5 bases; bases outside gene matches: 10. This clonotype was detected many times. The antigen is not known. TCRbeta library construction was performed incorporating unique molecular identifiers. A single record per CDR3 protein comes from TCRdb applying MiXCR to the PCR reads. The table has 95,000 to 150,000 distinct CDR3 sequences, about 23% seen once. The origin of this receptor is a male patient aged 2-15 years who had a stem cell transplant for chronic granulomatous disease, so the T cells may come from the graft donor. The material was PBMCs, mostly from graft donor cells, obtained 180 days after TCRalphabeta/CD19-depleted stem cell transplant. J is TRBJ2-1 and V is TRBV20-1, with 10 bases identical to TRBD2. CDR3 DNA sequence: TGCAGTGCTAGCGGCCCCACTAGCGGGAAGAACAATGAGCAGTTCTTC. The encoded protein is CSASGPTSGKNNEQFF.